These 23 T cell receptor beta chains were all obtained from the same sample, sequenced in a study of vaccination and CD4 T cells after COVID-19. The assay that was used to sequence DNA from cultured CD4+ T cells was the Oncomine TCR Beta short-read assay. TCRdb re-analysed the PCR reads in MiXCR, keeping a single row per CDR3 protein. The table records more than 5,000 distinct CDR3 sequences, around 35% of them present only once. Their cognate antigens are unknown. Treatment meaning: roughly ten-day PBMC culture with coronavirus spike peptide pools or control peptides (ViraFEST assay). Ahead of the COVID-19 pandemic (2011-2018), the CD4+ T cells of the unexposed donor were collected. The sample was CD4+ T cells from blood, cultured in vitro. Receptor source: a human donor in good health.

The chain joins TRBV20-1 to TRBJ1-4, with D hard to call. This CDR3 has 16 amino acids. Trimming took 0 bases from V and 4 from J, leaving 15 bases between them. Germline CDR1 is DFQATT and CDR2 is SNEGSKA (reference sequence). The CDR3 spells CSARELPGGNNEKLFF. In DNA, the CDR3 is TGCAGTGCTAGAGAGTTGCCAGGCGGTAATAATGAAAAACTGTTTTTT.

This clonotype has only a few counts. The chain carries TRBV20-1 and TRBJ2-3; TRBD2 aligns across 7 bases. The CDR3 loop spans 14 amino acids. The V and J ends lost 1 base and 1 base, in that order; junction bases with no gene match: 2. Germline V CDR1 and CDR2: DFQATT, SNEGSKA (reference sequence). CDR3 in amino acids: CSARAAGGTDTQYF. In DNA form, the CDR3 reads TGCAGTGCTAGAGCCGCGGGGGGCACAGATACGCAGTATTTT.

There are a few counts of this clonotype. This chain uses TRBV6-1 with TRBJ1-6; no firm D call. The V gene's germline CDR1 is MNHNS and CDR2 SASEGT. V shed 2 bases and J shed 8 bases, with 22 bases lying between them. The CDR3 runs to 18 residues. The CDR3 here is CASSENPLSLDGYSPLHF. The CDR3 bases are TGTGCCAGCAGTGAAAACCCTCTCTCACTGGACGGATATTCACCCCTCCACTTT.

In its sample, this clonotype was seen a few times. The V and J genes are TRBV6-1 and TRBJ1-3; D gene uncertain. The CDR3 extends over 12 amino acids. Trimming took off 5 bases at V and 2 bases at J, with 4 bases between the two ends. In germline, CDR1 is MNHNS, CDR2 SASEGT. This CDR3 is CASSPAGNTIYF. CDR3 in DNA: TGTGCCAGCAGTCCAGCTGGAAACACCATATATTTT.

The chain is built from TRBV30 and TRBJ1-2, with a possible D match to TRBD1 (5 bases). Germline values: CDR1 GTSNPN, CDR2 SVGIG (reference sequence). V was shortened by 3 bases and J by 1 base, with 12 bases between the two germline ends. The CDR3 has 14 amino acids. The chain's CDR3 is CAWSPGTYNYGYTF. CDR3 DNA sequence: TGTGCCTGGAGCCCAGGGACGTATAACTATGGCTACACCTTC.

The chain uses TRBV30 and TRBJ1-6; D ambiguous. Germline V gene lookup returns CDR1 GTSNPN and CDR2 SVGIG (reference sequence). Trimming removed 0 bases from V and 7 bases from J, with 10 bases in between. This CDR3 is 14 amino acids long. CDR3 DNA sequence: TGTGCCTGGAGTGTTCGGGTCCCGAATTCACCCCTCCACTTT. This translates into CAWSVRVPNSPLHF.

The rearrangement joins TRBV9 to TRBJ2-5, with TRBD1 as a possible D gene (5 bases). Trimming cost V 0 bases and J 5 bases, with 14 bases left between them. CDR1 is SGDLS, CDR2 YYNGEE, per germline. This CDR3 is 15 amino acids long. The CDR3 DNA reads TGTGCCAGCAGCGTAGTGGGGCATGAGAGGGAGACCCAGTACTTC. It specifies CASSVVGHERETQYF.

The J gene is TRBJ1-5, the V gene TRBV20-1, with D tentatively TRBD1 (6 bases). Germline CDR1 and CDR2: DFQATT and SNEGSKA (reference sequence). The germline V and J ends were trimmed by 5 bases and 0 bases, with 14 bases remaining between them. The CDR3 runs to 15 residues. In nucleotides, the CDR3 is TGCAGTGCTCGTCCCGTGGACAGTAGCAATCAGCCCCAGCATTTT. This gives the protein CSARPVDSSNQPQHF.

The V and J genes are TRBV6-1 and TRBJ1-1; D is perhaps TRBD1 (5 bases). V dropped 8 bases and J dropped 1 base, with 11 bases sitting between them. The CDR3 extends over 13 amino acids. CDR1 is MNHNS, CDR2 SASEGT, per germline. CDR3 nucleotides: TGTGCCAGCTATTTGGGGGGGAACACTGAAGCTTTCTTT. Translated: CASYLGGNTEAFF.

This clonotype has only a few counts. V is TRBV10-3 and J is TRBJ2-7; 9 bases are a match to TRBD2. The CDR3 has 15 amino acids. Germline CDR1 is ENHRY and CDR2 is SYGVKD. V was pared by 7 bases and J by 1 base, with 8 bases of the junction left unmatched. CDR3 protein: CAITPGAGGSYEQYF. CDR3 DNA sequence: TGTGCCATCACCCCTGGAGCGGGGGGTTCCTACGAGCAGTACTTC.

In this sample, this clonotype turned up a few times. This chain joins TRBV19 and TRBJ1-2; no clear D gene. Germline V gene lookup returns CDR1 LNHDA and CDR2 SQIVND (reference sequence). V was shortened by 4 bases and J by 2 bases, with 5 bases between the two germline ends. The CDR3 spans 12 residues. CDR3: CASSRQNYGYTF. The CDR3 DNA is TGTGCCAGTAGTAGGCAGAACTATGGCTACACCTTC.

The genes are TRBV19 and TRBJ1-1; unclear D gene. Deletions cut 10 bases from V and 10 bases from J, with 13 bases between. CDR3 length equals 10 residues. The germline V gene has CDR1 LNHDA and CDR2 SQIVND (reference sequence). CDR3 region: CATASRGAFF. The DNA for the CDR3 is TGTGCCACTGCGAGTCGGGGAGCTTTCTTT.

DNA of the CDR3: TGTGCCAGCTCACCACCGGGACAGTCCTACGAGCAGTACTTC. It specifies CASSPPGQSYEQYF. The chain combines TRBV18 with TRBJ2-7; 7 nucleotides agree with TRBD1. V lost 0 bases, J lost 1 base, and 0 bases stayed unmatched. This CDR3 is 14 amino acids long. Germline CDR1 and CDR2: KGHSH and LQKENI.

As DNA, the CDR3 is TGTGCCAGCTCACCACCGGGACCCGGGGAGCTGTTTTTT. Amino acid sequence: CASSPPGPGELFF. V is TRBV18 and J is TRBJ2-2; either TRBD1 or TRBD2 may fit D (5 bases each). V was pared by 0 bases and J by 6 bases, with 5 bases between. Germline V gives CDR1 KGHSH, CDR2 LQKENI. CDR3 length equals 13 residues.

Here the CDR3 reads CASSEGGTMNTEAFF. The DNA of the CDR3 is TGTGCCAGCAGTGAAGGGGGCACCATGAACACTGAAGCTTTCTTT. The chain recombines TRBV2 with TRBJ1-1, with D tentatively TRBD1 (5 bases). Germline-derived CDR1 and CDR2 are SNHLY and FYNNEI. V was cut by 1 base and J by 0 bases, with 9 bases left in between. The CDR3 extends over 15 amino acids. Full variable domain (missing parts from reference TRBV2 and TRBJ1-1): EPEVTQTPSHQVTQMGQEVILRCVPISNHLYFYWYRQILGQKVEFLVSFYNNEISEKSEIFDDQFSVERPDGSNFTLKIRSTKLEDSAMYFCASSEGGTMNTEAFFGQGTRLTVV.

The V gene is TRBV2, the J gene TRBJ1-2; 7 bases align to TRBD1. The CDR3 has 14 amino acids. Trimming cost V 7 bases and J 2 bases; bases outside gene matches: 7. Germline V gene lookup returns CDR1 SNHLY and CDR2 FYNNEI. The CDR3: CASKQGDYNYGYTF. The CDR3 DNA follows: TGTGCCAGCAAGCAGGGGGATTACAACTATGGCTACACCTTC.

The genes are TRBV12-3 or TRBV12-4 and TRBJ2-5; 13 bases fit TRBD2. Trimming cost V 5 bases and J 4 bases; bases outside gene matches: 4. The CDR3 covers 15 residues. CDR3 nucleotide sequence: TGTGCCAGCAGTATGCGGACTAGCGGGGGAGAGACCCAGTACTTC. Its protein product is CASSMRTSGGETQYF.

By share, this clonotype ranks as medium-sized. The chain combines TRBV7-9 with TRBJ1-1, with D possibly TRBD1 on 5 matching bases. Germline V gives CDR1 SEHNR, CDR2 FQNEAQ (reference sequence). This CDR3 is 16 amino acids long. V lost 5 bases and J lost 5, with 21 bases in between. DNA of the CDR3: TGTGCCAGCAGCCCCCAGGCAGGGCCCGATGGGACTGAAGCTTTCTTT. Protein sequence: CASSPQAGPDGTEAFF.

This clonotype has just a few counts. The chain joins TRBV10-3 to TRBJ2-7, with D possibly matching TRBD1 (5 bases). This CDR3 is built from 14 residues. V lost 10 bases and J 0 bases, leaving 16 bases between the germline ends. The germline V gene encodes CDR1 ENHRY and CDR2 SYGVKD. CDR3 nucleotide sequence: TGTGCCACCGCGGAGACAGTTAGCTCCTACGAGCAGTACTTC. Protein product: CATAETVSSYEQYF.

This clonotype was seen a handful of times. The chain carries TRBV6-4 and TRBJ2-2; no definite D call. The germline V and J ends were trimmed by 0 bases and 4 bases, with 3 bases remaining between them. The CDR3 has 13 residues. The germline CDR1 and CDR2 sequences are MRHNA and SNTAGT. Here the CDR3 DNA reads TGTGCCAGCAGTGACTCTAGCACCGGGGAGCTGTTTTTT. Its translation: CASSDSSTGELFF.

In its sample, this clonotype was seen a few times. The gene calls are TRBV6-2 or TRBV6-3 and TRBJ2-5; D unresolved. Germline CDR1 MNHEY, CDR2 SVGEGT. This CDR3 contains 11 residues. V was trimmed by 4 bases and J by 5 bases, leaving 5 bases between them. The CDR3 protein is CASSFRETQYF. The CDR3 DNA sequence: TGTGCCAGCAGTTTTCGGGAGACCCAGTACTTC.

The gene calls are TRBV2 and TRBJ1-5; 7 bases fit TRBD1. V lost 5 bases to trimming and J lost 3 bases; unmatched junction nucleotides: 4. The germline CDR1 and CDR2 sequences are SNHLY and FYNNEI. This CDR3 contains 14 residues. CDR3 DNA: TGTGCCAGCAGTCCGACAGGGAACAATCAGCCCCAGCATTTT. It codes for CASSPTGNNQPQHF.

The chain couples TRBV20-1 to TRBJ1-6, with a tentative D call TRBD1 (5 bases). With 7 bases removed from V and 10 bases from J, the gap between germline ends came to 23 bases. The CDR3 is 15 amino acids. Germline loops: CDR1 DFQATT, CDR2 SNEGSKA (reference sequence). This CDR3 reads CSVFSPAGMGSPLHF. DNA for the CDR3: TGCAGTGTTTTCTCTCCGGCAGGGATGGGATCACCCCTCCACTTT.